This T cell receptor (beta chain) was found in a study of cytomegalovirus exposure and HLA in healthy donors. Germline V lookup: CDR1 MNHNY, CDR2 SVGAGI (reference sequence). The CDR3 totals 13 residues. Trimming took 6 bases from V and 1 from J, leaving 7 bases between them. Both 60 Vbeta primers and 13 Jbeta primers went into the PCR. Assay: immunoSEQ multiplex PCR; the TCRdb copy retains only in-frame clones and omits some. Seen here are about 180,000 clones, around 77% observed once, and the top ten hold 1%. Only one count was recorded for this clone. The sequenced sample was PBMCs. The source is a woman aged 45-65 years in good health and CMV-seropositive. The V call is TRBV6-6, the J call TRBJ1-3; D not resolved. In DNA form, the CDR3 reads TGTGCCAGCAGGCCGGGTTCTGGAAACACCATATATTTT. Translating gives CASRPGSGNTIYF.